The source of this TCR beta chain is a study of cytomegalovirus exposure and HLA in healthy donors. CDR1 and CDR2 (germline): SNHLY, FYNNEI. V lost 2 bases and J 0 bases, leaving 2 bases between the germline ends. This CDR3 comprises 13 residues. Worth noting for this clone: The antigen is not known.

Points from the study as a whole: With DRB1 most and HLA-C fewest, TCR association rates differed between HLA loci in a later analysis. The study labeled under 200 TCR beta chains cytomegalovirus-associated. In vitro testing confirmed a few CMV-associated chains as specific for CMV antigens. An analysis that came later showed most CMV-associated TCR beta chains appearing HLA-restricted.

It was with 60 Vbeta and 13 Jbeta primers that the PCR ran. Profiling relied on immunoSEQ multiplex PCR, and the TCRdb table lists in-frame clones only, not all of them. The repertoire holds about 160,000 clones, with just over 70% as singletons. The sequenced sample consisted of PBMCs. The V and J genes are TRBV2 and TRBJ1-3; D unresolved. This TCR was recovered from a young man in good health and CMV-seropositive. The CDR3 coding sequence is TGTGCCAGCAGTGAACACTCTGGAAACACCATATATTTT. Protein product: CASSEHSGNTIYF.